This T cell receptor (beta chain) comes out of a study of T cells in Graves' hyperthyroidism and ophthalmopathy. Amplification of TCR beta CDR3 regions was performed using RNA transcripts as template. First-round RT-PCR with HTBI primers amplified the TCR CDR3 region. TCRdb independently ran MiXCR on the multiplex PCR reads; one entry per CDR3 protein. The sample holds more than 500,000 distinct CDR3 sequences; about half are singletons and the top ten take roughly 19%. This clonotype was detected many times. Antigen specificity is unknown. Patients showing uncontrolled infection, other autoimmune disease, pregnancy or lactation were ineligible. Every diagnosis used clinical symptoms, serum thyroxine and TRAb, thyroid ultrasound and orbital computed tomography. Study-level points and caveats: Peripheral blood also featured most of the thyroid clonotypes expanded above 0.001. Ophthalmopathy onset followed model prediction by a median about six months.

This CDR3 spans 14 amino acids. Germline V gene sequence: CDR1 MNHNS, CDR2 SASEGT. The ends were cut back, 3 bases at V and 7 bases at J, with 12 bases in the middle. The V gene is TRBV6-1, the J gene TRBJ1-4, with no clear D. This TCR was sampled from an adult woman with Graves' disease, either hyperthyroidism or ophthalmopathy (not recorded which). Sequenced input: peripheral blood or thyroid tissue (not recorded which). The DNA of the CDR3 is TGTGCCAGCAGTGAGTCGTCAGAAAGTGAAAAACTGTTTTTT. It is translated as CASSESSESEKLFF.